This TCR beta chain was observed in a study of T cell responses to AZD1222 COVID-19 vaccine (dated by TCRdb to 2020 to 2022). About the full investigation: A total of approximately 240 trial participants underwent TCR sequencing, of whom about 200 had received two doses of AZD1222 and roughly 26 had received two doses of the MenACWY control vaccine. Trial participants were enrolled by age into 18-55, 56-69 and 70-plus year subgroups, with about 150, 27 and 61 TCR-sequenced participants respectively.

What the authors observed across the whole study: Because no day 14 peak-response samples were available, repertoires were characterized only after the peak T cell response. Epitopes outside the regions mutated in the B.1.351 and B.1.1.7 variants were reportedly recognized by nearly half of the unique spike-specific TCRs. Most participants were white British and females outnumbered males, and the authors suggested that clonal diversity may have been underestimated. The 56-69-year group was small, and its depth increase did not reach significance, likely because of low power. The vaccine-associated CD4 TCRs covered the entire spike protein, and the dominant responses fell in regions 160-218 and 743-854. Only five to seven AZD1222 recipients were SARS-CoV-2 seropositive at baseline, limiting conclusions about previously exposed vaccinees. After two AZD1222 doses, both the breadth and the depth of spike-specific TCRs were significantly higher than at day 0 and than in MenACWY recipients.

A remark on this clone: The antigen it binds to is not known. No much larger clone exists at a distance of one base, and base qualities are not known.

The CDR3 regions of human TCRbeta chains were analyzed by immunosequencing. Per the source publication's procedure: TCRs in the repertoires were compared against a reference library of SARS-CoV-2-specific TCRs that had been generated with the MIRA antigen-specificity platform. Breadth was defined as the fraction of unique TCRs that were SARS-CoV-2-associated, and depth was defined as the fraction of total T cells that were SARS-CoV-2-associated. Using the MIRA data, each spike-specific TCR was assigned both to the spike region to which the TCR was reactive and to a CD4 or CD8 class. Log10-transformed breadth and depth values were compared by one-way ANOVA with Sidak's multiple comparisons tests. TCRdb took this table from immuneACCESS and kept in-frame rearrangements with V and J called. Such tables lack part of the clones; where checked against another copy, unresolved V genes explain under half of the gap, and the rest is unexplained. For V, J and clone size, that table is used; D and trimming come from the DNA. In this sample the table shows 120,000 to 150,000 clones, around 84% of which occur a single time. The ten most abundant clones make up around 5.1% of the sample.

This specimen's time point label, interpreted: about 28 days (+/-7) after the second vaccine dose. Because spike-specific TCR depth and breadth did not differ between the two schedules, AZD1222 recipients who got a second dose at roughly 4 weeks were pooled with those who got a second dose at roughly 12 weeks. Samples from vaccinated people were obtained from the UK trials COV001 and COV002, which included a single-blind randomized controlled phase 2/3 trial of AZD1222 (ChAdOx1 nCoV-19) in healthy adults. Trial participant PBMC samples were collected at day 0 and day 28 after the second dose for TCRbeta chain sequencing. The sequencing used peripheral blood, collected 28 days after the second AZD1222 dose. The receptor comes from an adult who received the AZD1222 COVID-19 vaccine.

The base sequence is TGTGCCAGTAGTATAATAGAAAAGGGTTACACTGAAGCTTTCTTT. This translates into CASSIIEKGYTEAFF. The chain uses TRBV19 and TRBJ1-1; confidence is insufficient to name the D gene. V sheds 2 bases and J sheds 3 bases, leaving 13 bases between their ends. From its cysteine to its phenylalanine, the CDR3 spans 15 amino acids. Only the CDR3 portion is preserved as DNA: 45 bases, with reading frame beginning at the first base. The germline V gene (reference sequence) supplies CDR1 LNHDA and CDR2 SQIVND. With the rest looked up from the reference TRBV19 and TRBJ1-1 genes rather than sequenced, the full variable domain is DGGITQSPKYLFRKEGQNVTLSCEQNLNHDAMYWYRQDPGQGLRLIYYSQIVNDFQKGDIAEGYSVSREKKESFPLTVTSAQKNPTAFYLCASSIIEKGYTEAFFGQGTRLTVV.